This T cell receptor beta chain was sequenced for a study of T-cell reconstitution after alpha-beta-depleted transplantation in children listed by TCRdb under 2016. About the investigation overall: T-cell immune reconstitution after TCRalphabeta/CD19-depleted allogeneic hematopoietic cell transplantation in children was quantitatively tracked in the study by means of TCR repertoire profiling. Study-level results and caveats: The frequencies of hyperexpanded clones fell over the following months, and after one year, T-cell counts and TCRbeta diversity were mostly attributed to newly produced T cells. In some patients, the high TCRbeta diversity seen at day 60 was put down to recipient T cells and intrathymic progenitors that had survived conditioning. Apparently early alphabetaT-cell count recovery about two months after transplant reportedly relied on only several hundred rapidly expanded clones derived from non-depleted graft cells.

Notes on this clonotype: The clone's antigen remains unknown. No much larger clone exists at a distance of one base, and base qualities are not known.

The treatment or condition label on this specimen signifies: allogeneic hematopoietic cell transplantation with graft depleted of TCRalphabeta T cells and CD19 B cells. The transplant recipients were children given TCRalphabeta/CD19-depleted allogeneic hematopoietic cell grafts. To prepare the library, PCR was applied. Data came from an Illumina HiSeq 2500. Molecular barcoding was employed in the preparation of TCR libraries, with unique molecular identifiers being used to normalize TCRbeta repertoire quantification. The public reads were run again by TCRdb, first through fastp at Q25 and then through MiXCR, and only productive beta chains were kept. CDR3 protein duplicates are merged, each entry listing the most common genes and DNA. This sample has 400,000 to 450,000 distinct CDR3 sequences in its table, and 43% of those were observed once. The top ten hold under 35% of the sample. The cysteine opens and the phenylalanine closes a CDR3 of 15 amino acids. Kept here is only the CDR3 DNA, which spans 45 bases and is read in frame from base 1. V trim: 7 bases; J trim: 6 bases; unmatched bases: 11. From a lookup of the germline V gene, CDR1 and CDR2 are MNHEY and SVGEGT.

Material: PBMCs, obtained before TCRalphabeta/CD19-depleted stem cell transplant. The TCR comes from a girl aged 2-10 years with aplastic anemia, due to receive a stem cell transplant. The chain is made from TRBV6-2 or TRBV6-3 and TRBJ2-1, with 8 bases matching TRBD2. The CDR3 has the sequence CASIRAGVFRNEQFF. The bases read TGTGCCAGCATAAGAGCGGGAGTTTTCCGCAATGAGCAGTTCTTC.